This T cell receptor beta chain was obtained from a study of blood T cell repertoires in COVID-19. In the study's own analysis: Using reference gene primer amplification, nucleated cell counts were estimated. The repertoire was sequenced with immunoSEQ multiplex PCR; TCRdb's copy has only in-frame clones and lacks some. The V and J calls and clone size were taken over from that table, and D and trimming were inferred from the DNA. Of 190,000 or so clones listed, approximately 88% are singletons. CDR3 size: 11 residues. CDR1 is DFQATT, CDR2 SNEGSKA, per germline (reference sequence). The V end lost 3 bases, the J end lost 2 bases, and 5 bases lay between the germline ends. Cohorts were determined from participant-reported clinical history.

This chain links TRBV20-1 with TRBJ2-7; D gene ambiguous. Sequences were obtained from PBMCs or T cells enriched from blood (not recorded which). This receptor was obtained from a man aged 18 to 30 with acute COVID-19. The CDR3 nucleotides read TGCAGTGCTAGTCTTACCTACGAGCAGTACTTC. It encodes CSASLTYEQYF.